These 27 T cell receptor beta chains share one sample of origin, sequenced in a study of blood T cell repertoires in COVID-19. The protocol was immunoSEQ multiplex PCR, while the TCRdb copy is restricted to in-frame clones and leaves out a portion. Altogether 100,000 to 110,000 clones are present, 85% being singletons, with the ten largest covering under 15%. Material: peripheral blood. The receptors here all came from a middle-aged man with active or convalescent COVID-19.

The chain recombines TRBV28 with TRBJ1-2; D perhaps matches TRBD1 (6 bases). The CDR3 covers 17 residues. CDR1 and CDR2 from the germline V gene are MDHEN and SYDVKM. Deletions cut 3 bases from V and 8 bases from J, with 25 bases between. This CDR3 reads CASSLGSGTMIGNGYTF. In DNA form, the CDR3 reads TGTGCCAGCAGTTTGGGATCTGGGACAATGATCGGGAACGGCTACACCTTC.

J is TRBJ2-7 and V is TRBV3-1 (or the pseudogene TRBV3-2); TRBD2 aligns across 9 bases. This CDR3 is 18 amino acids long. V lost 4 bases and J lost 2; bases outside the gene matches: 15. The V gene's germline CDR1 is LGHDT and CDR2 YNNKEL (reference sequence). CDR3 residues: CASSPRWSSGSITYEQYF. CDR3 coding DNA: TGTGCCAGCAGCCCACGGTGGAGTAGCGGGAGTATCACCTACGAGCAGTACTTC.

J is TRBJ2-6 and V is TRBV5-1; possible D gene TRBD1, 5 bases. Germline V gene sequence: CDR1 SGHRS, CDR2 YFSETQ. This CDR3 spans 14 amino acids. The V gene lost 3 bases and the J gene lost 3 bases, with 7 bases spanning the gap. CDR3 DNA: TGCGCCAGCAGCTCCAGGGTTGGGGCCAACGTCCTGACTTTC. As protein: CASSSRVGANVLTF.

The chain employs TRBV6-2 or TRBV6-3 and TRBJ1-3; D perhaps matches TRBD1 (6 bases). CDR3 length equals 16 residues. CDR1 MNHEY and CDR2 SVGEGT come from the germline V gene. V was pared by 8 bases and J by 0 bases, with 17 bases between. The CDR3 DNA is TGTGCCAGCTGTTGGGACATCGTTTACTCTGGAAACACCATATATTTT. Amino acid sequence: CASCWDIVYSGNTIYF.

The chain combines TRBV21-1 with TRBJ2-3; no DNA check was done on the table's D call, TRBD2. TRBV21-1 is a pseudogene. The CDR3 is 22 amino acids. CDR3 sequence (DNA): TGTGCCAGCAGCAAAGCCCCTATGGTTATAATGATTAGCTTCCGTAGCACAGATACGCAGTATTTT. It is translated as CASSKAPMVIMISFRSTDTQYF.

The chain joins TRBV7-6 to TRBJ2-5; TRBD2 matches 11 bases. Trimming cost V 1 base and J 0 bases; bases outside gene matches: 1. Per the germline V gene, CDR1 is SGHVS and CDR2 is FNYEAQ. The CDR3 contains 16 residues. DNA of the CDR3: TGTGCCAGCAGCTTAGGACTAGCGGGAAACCAAGAGACCCAGTACTTC. Amino acids: CASSLGLAGNQETQYF.

The chain couples TRBV7-9 to TRBJ1-1; D ambiguous. CDR1 SEHNR and CDR2 FQNEAQ come from the germline V gene (reference sequence). The CDR3 is 14 amino acids. V gave up 4 bases and J gave up 1 base, with 10 bases separating them. CDR3 DNA: TGTGCCAGCAGCTCGTTCACAGCGAACACTGAAGCTTTCTTT. It encodes CASSSFTANTEAFF.

The CDR3 here is CASSYSPGGSGYGYTF. CDR3 in DNA: TGTGCCAGCAGTTACTCTCCAGGGGGCAGCGGCTATGGCTACACCTTC. The chain carries TRBV6-5 and TRBJ1-2; 8 nucleotides line up with TRBD1. Looked up from germline, CDR1 is MNHEY and CDR2 is SVGAGI. The CDR3 is 16 residues long. V shed 0 bases, J shed 4 bases, and the junction held 7 bases outside the gene matches.

The chain has TRBV4-1 and TRBJ2-1; the match to TRBD2 covers 9 bases. Germline V gives CDR1 MGHRA, CDR2 YSYEKL. The V and J ends lost 3 bases and 7 bases, in that order; junction bases with no gene match: 19. The CDR3 spans 19 residues. The CDR3 reads CASSHPLAGGPGFGNEQFF. In DNA, the CDR3 is TGCGCCAGCAGCCACCCTCTCGCGGGAGGGCCAGGGTTTGGGAATGAGCAGTTCTTC.

This sequence joins TRBV20-1 and TRBJ1-1, with D hard to call. This CDR3 is built from 11 residues. Trimming removed 2 bases from V and 8 bases from J, with 9 bases in between. Germline values: CDR1 DFQATT, CDR2 SNEGSKA (reference sequence). As DNA, the CDR3 is TGCAGTGCTAGAATGGCCCTGGAAGCTTTCTTT. This codes for CSARMALEAFF.

Here the CDR3 reads CASRTGGSLADTQYF. The CDR3 region has the DNA TGTGCCAGCAGGACAGGCGGGAGTTTGGCGGATACGCAGTATTTT. The genes are TRBV7-2 and TRBJ2-3, with TRBD2 as a possible D gene (7 bases). The length of the CDR3 is 15 residues. V was trimmed by 6 bases and J by 6 bases, leaving 19 bases between them. Germline V lookup: CDR1 SGHTA, CDR2 FQGNSA.

The chain's CDR3 is CASSPGGTEAFF. The DNA of the CDR3 is TGTGCCAGCAGTCCAGGGGGGACTGAAGCTTTCTTT. This chain joins TRBV27 and TRBJ1-1; TRBD1 matches 7 bases. CDR3 length: 12 residues. Germline V gene lookup returns CDR1 MNHEY and CDR2 SMNVEV (reference sequence). The ends lost 5 bases at V and 5 bases at J; junction bases unmatched: 2.

V usage is TRBV6-4 and J usage is TRBJ2-1; 8 bases are a match to TRBD1. The CDR3 has 16 residues. Germline CDR1 reads MRHNA; CDR2 reads SNTAGT. J gave up 9 bases and V 2 bases, and 12 bases lay outside the gene matches. In nucleotides, the CDR3 is TGTGCCAGCAGTGACGATTTTGGACAGGGTGTCGGTGAGCAGTTCTTC. Protein: CASSDDFGQGVGEQFF.

V is TRBV6-5 and J is TRBJ2-3, with D maybe TRBD1 (5 bases). V was shortened by 7 bases and J by 5 bases, with 13 bases between the two germline ends. This CDR3 is built from 13 residues. The germline V gene has CDR1 MNHEY and CDR2 SVGAGI. CDR3 DNA sequence: TGTGCCAGCAAGGGCAGGGCTGGAGATACGCAGTATTTT. This codes for CASKGRAGDTQYF.

The gene calls are TRBV10-3 and TRBJ2-3; TRBD1 might be the D (5 bases). CDR3 length: 15 residues. Germline values: CDR1 ENHRY, CDR2 SYGVKD. Between the trimmed V and J ends, which lost 6 bases and 4 bases, there was a span of 17 bases. The CDR3: CAIRAQTQGADTQYF. DNA for the CDR3: TGTGCCATCAGGGCCCAGACCCAGGGCGCAGATACGCAGTATTTT.

The V gene is TRBV7-9, the J gene TRBJ2-7; 8 bases map to TRBD1. V lost 5 bases and J lost 5; bases outside the gene matches: 11. CDR3 length: 15 amino acids. Germline V gives CDR1 SEHNR, CDR2 FQNEAQ (reference sequence). This CDR3 reads CASSEGQGRSNEQYF. The CDR3 nucleotides read TGTGCCAGCAGCGAAGGACAGGGAAGGAGCAACGAGCAGTACTTC.

This chain links TRBV25-1 with TRBJ2-3, with D perhaps matching TRBD2 (7 bases). CDR1 is MGHDK, CDR2 SYGVNS, per germline. The CDR3 has 18 residues. Trimming stripped 0 bases from V and 2 bases from J, with 18 bases between. The CDR3 nucleotides are TGTGCCAGCAGTGAATATGAGGGAAAAGGGGGGGACACAGATACGCAGTATTTT. Translated: CASSEYEGKGGDTDTQYF.

This chain connects TRBV2 to TRBJ2-7; TRBD1 matches at 9 bases. Germline CDR1 SNHLY, CDR2 FYNNEI. V shed 5 bases and J 6 bases; nucleotides not matched to a gene: 17. The CDR3 has 17 residues. CDR3 amino acids: CASSKERGTGTSVEQYF. As DNA, the CDR3 is TGTGCCAGCAGTAAAGAGAGGGGGACAGGGACTTCCGTCGAGCAGTACTTC.

Here the CDR3 reads CASSPISSGPSYSYEQYF. CDR3 sequence (DNA): TGTGCCAGCAGCCCCATTTCGAGCGGGCCGTCTTATTCCTACGAGCAGTACTTC. The V call is TRBV14, the J call TRBJ2-7, with D perhaps TRBD2 (6 bases). Germline lookup yields CDR1 SGHDN and CDR2 FVKESK. There are 18 residues in the CDR3. V shed 4 bases and J shed 1 base, with 23 bases lying between them.

V and J are TRBV9 and TRBJ2-3; D perhaps matches TRBD2 (5 bases). Deletions cut 4 bases from V and 5 bases from J, with 20 bases between. This CDR3 contains 16 residues. CDR1 is SGDLS and CDR2 is YYNGEE in the germline V gene. In nucleotides, the CDR3 is TGTGCCAGCAGCCCCGCCCCGGGCAGGAGGATAGATACGCAGTATTTT. This codes for CASSPAPGRRIDTQYF.

This clone was counted once. This chain connects TRBV5-1 to TRBJ2-7, with a possible D match to TRBD2 (6 bases). CDR3 length equals 15 residues. Germline lookup yields CDR1 SGHRS and CDR2 YFSETQ. V shed 0 bases and J shed 7 bases, with 17 bases lying between them. The CDR3 here is CASSLEGGWAEEQYF. CDR3 coding DNA: TGCGCCAGCAGCTTGGAGGGAGGCTGGGCGGAGGAGCAGTACTTC.

This clone has only a few counts. CDR3 bases: TGTGCCAGCAGCCTAACAGCGGGAGTGGGCAGAGATACGCAGTATTTT. This gives the protein CASSLTAGVGRDTQYF. This chain links TRBV14 with TRBJ2-3, with 8 bases lining up with TRBD2. The CDR3 has 16 amino acids. V shed 4 bases and J 5 bases; nucleotides not matched to a gene: 11. Germline V gene data show CDR1 as SGHDN and CDR2 as FVKESK.

This clone was seen only a few times. The V call is TRBV18, the J call TRBJ2-7; the match to TRBD2 covers 14 bases. Germline V gives CDR1 KGHSH, CDR2 LQKENI. V lost 3 bases and J lost 6; bases outside the gene matches: 4. The CDR3 length is 15 residues. The CDR3 loop is CASSPGLAGEGEQYF. CDR3 nucleotide sequence: TGTGCCAGCTCACCGGGACTAGCGGGAGAAGGCGAGCAGTACTTC.

The chain joins TRBV25-1 to TRBJ1-6, with D perhaps matching TRBD1 (6 bases). This CDR3 contains 15 residues. V was clipped by 3 bases and J by 9 bases, with 15 bases between them. Germline values: CDR1 MGHDK, CDR2 SYGVNS. The CDR3 is CASSDGGGPISPLHF. In DNA form, the CDR3 reads TGTGCCAGCAGTGATGGGGGGGGCCCGATTTCACCCCTCCACTTT.

The rearrangement joins TRBV12-3 or TRBV12-4 to TRBJ2-7; D is unresolved. V shed 4 bases and J shed 2 bases, with 6 bases lying between them. This CDR3 has 12 residues. The CDR3: CASSSTAYEQYF. As DNA, the CDR3 is TGTGCCAGCAGTTCAACAGCCTACGAGCAGTACTTC.

Concerning this clone: One end of the junction is discordant with germline, which a read error may explain. This sequence joins TRBV7-9 and TRBJ1-1; no clear D gene. The CDR3 sequence is 15 residues long. Germline assignment: CDR1 SEHNR and CDR2 FQNEAQ (reference sequence). CDR3: CASSLGTEWNPEAFF. The CDR3 DNA reads TGTGCCAGCAGCTTAGGAACAGAGTGGAACCCTGAAGCTTTCTTT.

This clone was recorded a few times. This same CDR3 is encoded by further DNA sequences in the sample. V is TRBV5-1 and J is TRBJ1-6; TRBD1 matches 7 bases. The CDR3 extends over 17 amino acids. In germline, CDR1 is SGHRS, CDR2 YFSETQ. V was clipped by 1 base and J by 7 bases; unmatched bases: 11. The CDR3 sequence: CASSLWGTTGDNSPLHF. DNA for the CDR3: TGCGCCAGCAGCTTGTGGGGCACAACAGGGGACAATTCACCCCTCCACTTT.